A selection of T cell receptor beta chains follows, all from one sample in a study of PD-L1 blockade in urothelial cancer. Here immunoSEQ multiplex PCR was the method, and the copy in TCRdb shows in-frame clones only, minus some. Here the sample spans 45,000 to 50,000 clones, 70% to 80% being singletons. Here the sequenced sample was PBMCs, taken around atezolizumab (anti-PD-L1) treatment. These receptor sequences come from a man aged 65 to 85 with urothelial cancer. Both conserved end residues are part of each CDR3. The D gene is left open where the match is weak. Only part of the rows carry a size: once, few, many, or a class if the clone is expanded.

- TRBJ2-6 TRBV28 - TGTGCCAGCAGTTTCCGGACAGCCCGCTCTGGGGCCAACGTCCTGACTTTC CASSFRTARSGANVLTF
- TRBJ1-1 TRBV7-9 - TGTGCCAGCAGCTTACTACAGGGCGCCACCGAAGCTTTCTTT CASSLLQGATEAFF
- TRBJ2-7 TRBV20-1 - TGCAGTGCTAGAGGTTTCGGGGAGCAGTACTTC CSARGFGEQYF
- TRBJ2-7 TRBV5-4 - TGTGCCAGCAGCTTGGCAAGGAGGGGTTTGGGCGAGCAGTACTTC CASSLARRGLGEQYF
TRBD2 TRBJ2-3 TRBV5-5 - TGTGCCAGCAGCACTGGACTAGCGGGAGGCACAGATACGCAGTATTTT CASSTGLAGGTDTQYF
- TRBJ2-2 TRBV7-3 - TGTGCCAGCAGCGATCGAGGGGGTAGCGTTGACACCGGGGAGCTGTTTTTT CASSDRGGSVDTGELFF
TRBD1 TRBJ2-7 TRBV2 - TGTGCCAGCAGTGGACAGGGGGGATCCTACGAGCAGTACTTC CASSGQGGSYEQYF
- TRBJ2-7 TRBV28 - TGTGCCAGCAGGGGAGGTCCGCGCTACGAGCAGTACTTC CASRGGPRYEQYF
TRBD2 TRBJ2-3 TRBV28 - TGTGCCAGCAGTTTTTTCCTAGCGGAGACAGATACGCAGTATTTT CASSFFLAETDTQYF
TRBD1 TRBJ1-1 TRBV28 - TGTGCCAGCAGGTCGCCGGGACAGGGGGGCATGAACACTGAAGCTTTCTTT CASRSPGQGGMNTEAFF
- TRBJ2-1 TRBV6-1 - TGTGCCAGCACCCCCGGTTACGGGGACAATGAGCAGTTCTTC CASTPGYGDNEQFF
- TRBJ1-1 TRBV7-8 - TGTGCCAGCAGCTTTTCCCGATTGGGGACAGAAGCTTTCTTT CASSFSRLGTEAFF
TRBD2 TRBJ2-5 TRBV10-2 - TGCGCCAGCAGTGAGGGCGCGGGAGTTGAAGAGACCCAGTACTTC CASSEGAGVEETQYF
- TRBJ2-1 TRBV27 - TGTGCCAGCAGTTTAACAGGCTCCTACAATGAGCAGTTCTTC CASSLTGSYNEQFF
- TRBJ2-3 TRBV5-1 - TGCGCCAGCAGTGGTTCGACAATAAGCACAGATACGCAGTATTTT CASSGSTISTDTQYF
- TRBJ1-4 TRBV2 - TGTGCCAGCCAGACAGTGGGGAATGAAAAACTGTTTTTT CASQTVGNEKLFF
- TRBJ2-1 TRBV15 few TGTGCCACCAGCAGAGATCCGGGTGTCCACAATGAGCAGTTCTTC CATSRDPGVHNEQFF
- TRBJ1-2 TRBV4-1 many TGCGCCAGCAGCCGTTTAACAGGGACCCCCAGAAATGGCTACACCTTC CASSRLTGTPRNGYTF
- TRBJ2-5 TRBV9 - TGTGCCAGCAGCGTAAGGGGCGGGACCCAAGAGACCCAGTACTTC CASSVRGGTQETQYF
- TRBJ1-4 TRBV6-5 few TGTGCCAGCAGCTCAGGGGAGACCAATGAAAAACTGTTTTTT CASSSGETNEKLFF
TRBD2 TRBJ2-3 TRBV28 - TGTGCCGGGCTAGCGGGGTCCTCTAGCACAGATACGCAGTATTTT CAGLAGSSSTDTQYF
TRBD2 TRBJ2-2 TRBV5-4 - TGTGCCAGCAGCTTGGATGCGCGGGGGTACACCGGGGAGCTGTTTTTT CASSLDARGYTGELFF
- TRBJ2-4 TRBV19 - TGTGCCAGTAGTATGTCCCCGGGGGTCCCAGCCAAAAACATTCAGTACTTC CASSMSPGVPAKNIQYF
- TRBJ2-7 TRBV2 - TGTGCCAGCAGGGGGACACCTTCCAACGAGCAGTACTTC CASRGTPSNEQYF
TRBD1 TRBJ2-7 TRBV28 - TGTGCCAGCAGTTTCACGGACAGGGACACTAGGCAGTACTTC CASSFTDRDTRQYF